A selection of T cell receptor beta chains follows, all from one sample in a study of shared clonotypes between healthy human individuals. Assay used: immunoSEQ multiplex PCR; TCRdb lists only in-frame clones, some missing. The data show roughly 640,000 clones, approximately 74% seen once. Material: memory CD4+ T cells sorted from blood. The receptors shown here come from a woman in her thirties in good health. Both conserved end residues are part of each CDR3. The order of the fields is clone size, J gene, V gene, D gene, CDR3 protein, CDR3 DNA. A D gene is named only where the DNA matches it firmly. Some rows have no size entry. The others give once, few or many, or a class for an expanded clone.

size: -
J: TRBJ2-3
V: TRBV27
D: -
CDR3: CASSLRGADTQYF
DNA: TGTGCCAGCAGTTTGAGAGGGGCAGATACGCAGTATTTT

size: -
J: TRBJ2-2
V: TRBV4-2
D: -
CDR3: CASSRGVNTGELFF
DNA: TGTGCCAGCAGCCGAGGGGTGAACACCGGGGAGCTGTTTTTT

size: once
J: TRBJ2-1
V: TRBV5-1
D: -
CDR3: CASSPTSTGLNEQFF
DNA: TGCGCCAGCAGCCCTACCTCGACAGGTTTGAATGAGCAGTTCTTC

size: -
J: TRBJ1-6
V: TRBV7-9
D: -
CDR3: CASTRDRDNSPLHF
DNA: TGTGCCAGCACCCGGGACCGCGATAATTCACCCCTCCACTTT

size: -
J: TRBJ1-6
V: TRBV30
D: -
CDR3: CAWSGSQARNSPLHF
DNA: TGTGCCTGGAGTGGCTCACAGGCGAGGAATTCACCCCTCCACTTT

size: -
J: TRBJ1-5
V: TRBV6-1
D: -
CDR3: CASSGLNQPQHF
DNA: TGTGCCAGCAGTGGGTTAAATCAGCCCCAGCATTTT

size: -
J: TRBJ1-1
V: TRBV20-1
D: -
CDR3: CSAPLALEAFF
DNA: TGCAGTGCCCCGCTGGCGCTAGAAGCTTTCTTT

size: few
J: TRBJ2-3
V: TRBV5-8
D: TRBD2
CDR3: CASSLMGVGGGDTQYF
DNA: TGTGCCAGCAGCTTGATGGGTGTCGGCGGGGGAGATACGCAGTATTTT

size: -
J: TRBJ2-1
V: TRBV4-1
D: -
CDR3: CASSQDSSRGYNEQFF
DNA: TGCGCCAGCAGCCAAGATTCAAGCAGAGGCTACAATGAGCAGTTCTTC

size: -
J: TRBJ2-5
V: TRBV20-1
D: -
CDR3: CSARLETQYF
DNA: TGCAGTGCTAGACTGGAGACCCAGTACTTC

size: few
J: TRBJ2-2
V: TRBV27
D: -
CDR3: CASRRAGNTGELFF
DNA: TGTGCCAGCAGGAGGGCCGGGAACACCGGGGAGCTGTTTTTT

size: -
J: TRBJ1-3
V: TRBV28
D: -
CDR3: CASSLSGSVGNTIYF
DNA: TGTGCCAGCAGTCTCTCAGGTTCCGTGGGGAACACCATATATTTT

size: -
J: TRBJ2-1
V: TRBV7-2
D: -
CDR3: CASSLNALVQGNEQFF
DNA: TGTGCCAGCAGCTTAAATGCCCTCGTCCAGGGCAATGAGCAGTTCTTC

size: -
J: TRBJ1-2
V: TRBV28
D: TRBD1
CDR3: CASETRDRRGYTF
DNA: TGTGCCAGCGAGACCCGGGACAGGCGTGGCTACACCTTC

size: -
J: TRBJ2-2
V: TRBV2
D: TRBD2
CDR3: CASRSSGSAVGELFF
DNA: TGTGCCAGCAGGTCGAGCGGGAGTGCCGTCGGGGAGCTGTTTTTT

size: -
J: TRBJ1-2
V: TRBV6-1
D: -
CDR3: CASSPPGGGYTF
DNA: TGTGCCAGCAGCCCGCCCGGGGGTGGCTACACCTTC

size: -
J: TRBJ2-4
V: TRBV7-9
D: -
CDR3: CATVPISGNTPIQYF
DNA: TGTGCCACCGTACCCATTAGCGGTAATACCCCCATTCAGTACTTC

size: -
J: TRBJ2-1
V: TRBV5-1
D: TRBD2
CDR3: CASSVTSGNHNEQFF
DNA: TGCGCCAGCAGCGTGACTAGCGGGAACCACAATGAGCAGTTCTTC

size: -
J: TRBJ2-2
V: TRBV7-9
D: -
CDR3: CASSLGVTVNGELFF
DNA: TGTGCCAGCAGCTTAGGGGTTACAGTGAACGGGGAGCTGTTTTTT

size: -
J: TRBJ1-1
V: TRBV28
D: -
CDR3: CASSLSAQVLMNTEAFF
DNA: TGTGCCAGCAGTTTATCGGCGCAGGTCCTTATGAACACTGAAGCTTTCTTT

size: few
J: TRBJ2-2
V: TRBV7-9
D: TRBD2
CDR3: CASSLWSSGNTGELFF
DNA: TGTGCCAGCAGCTTATGGTCTAGCGGGAACACCGGGGAGCTGTTTTTT

size: -
J: TRBJ1-6
V: TRBV28
D: -
CDR3: CASSLFSSDRHPLHF
DNA: TGTGCCAGCAGTTTATTTTCCTCGGACCGACATCCCCTCCACTTT

size: -
J: TRBJ2-1
V: TRBV7-2
D: TRBD1
CDR3: CASSSGTGEVKFF
DNA: TGTGCCAGCAGCTCTGGGACAGGGGAGGTTAAGTTCTTC

size: -
J: TRBJ2-7
V: TRBV11-2
D: -
CDR3: CASSFTGQTYEQYF
DNA: TGTGCCAGCAGCTTCACGGGACAAACCTACGAGCAGTACTTC

size: -
J: TRBJ1-2
V: TRBV6-5
D: TRBD1
CDR3: CASSYSDREAGYTF
DNA: TGTGCCAGCAGTTACTCGGACAGGGAAGCTGGCTACACCTTC

size: -
J: TRBJ1-5
V: TRBV13
D: -
CDR3: CASTIGRNQPQHF
DNA: TGTGCCAGCACCATAGGACGCAATCAGCCCCAGCATTTT

size: few
J: TRBJ2-5
V: TRBV19
D: -
CDR3: CASSVPRGETQYF
DNA: TGTGCCAGTAGTGTCCCCAGGGGCGAGACCCAGTACTTC

size: -
J: TRBJ2-5
V: TRBV7-6
D: -
CDR3: CASSARWETQYF
DNA: TGTGCCAGCAGCGCGCGTTGGGAGACCCAGTACTTC

size: -
J: TRBJ1-3
V: TRBV19
D: -
CDR3: CASSVPAGSGNTIYF
DNA: TGTGCCAGTAGTGTCCCGGCGGGCTCTGGAAACACCATATATTTT

size: -
J: TRBJ2-7
V: TRBV28
D: -
CDR3: CASSFGSSYEQYF
DNA: TGTGCCAGCAGTTTTGGGAGCTCCTACGAGCAGTACTTC

size: -
J: TRBJ2-7
V: TRBV25-1
D: -
CDR3: CASSGEDRPYEQYF
DNA: TGTGCCAGCAGTGGGGAGGACCGTCCCTACGAGCAGTACTTC

size: -
J: TRBJ2-7
V: TRBV18
D: -
CDR3: CASSPSITATYEQYF
DNA: TGTGCCAGCTCCCCCTCGATAACAGCGACCTACGAGCAGTACTTC

size: few
J: TRBJ1-3
V: TRBV28
D: TRBD1
CDR3: CASSLGQPGSGNTIYF
DNA: TGTGCCAGCAGTCTGGGACAGCCCGGCTCTGGAAACACCATATATTTT

size: -
J: TRBJ1-5
V: TRBV6-1
D: -
CDR3: CASRERGGYNQPQHF
DNA: TGTGCCAGCAGGGAGCGGGGGGGATACAATCAGCCCCAGCATTTT

size: -
J: TRBJ2-2
V: TRBV18
D: TRBD2
CDR3: CASSTSGNTGELFF
DNA: TGTGCCAGCTCGACTAGCGGTAACACCGGGGAGCTGTTTTTT

size: -
J: TRBJ2-1
V: TRBV27
D: TRBD2
CDR3: CASSNRGRAVVSYNEQFF
DNA: TGTGCCAGCAGTAACCGCGGGAGGGCCGTCGTCTCCTACAATGAGCAGTTCTTC

size: -
J: TRBJ2-6
V: TRBV25-1
D: -
CDR3: CASSEGRAYSGANVLTF
DNA: TGTGCCAGCAGTGAGGGACGTGCATACTCTGGGGCCAACGTCCTGACTTTC

size: -
J: TRBJ2-1
V: TRBV5-1
D: -
CDR3: CASSWTFGSYNEQFF
DNA: TGCGCCAGCAGCTGGACGTTTGGCTCCTACAATGAGCAGTTCTTC

size: few
J: TRBJ2-6
V: TRBV11-3
D: TRBD1
CDR3: CASSSGGANVLTF
DNA: TGTGCCAGCAGCTCAGGGGGCGCGAACGTCCTGACTTTC

size: -
J: TRBJ2-7
V: TRBV4-1
D: -
CDR3: CASSQALGFSYEQYF
DNA: TGCGCCAGCAGCCAAGCTCTAGGCTTCAGCTACGAGCAGTACTTC

size: -
J: TRBJ2-2
V: TRBV5-1
D: TRBD1
CDR3: CASATGTGVVGELFF
DNA: TGCGCCAGCGCTACCGGGACAGGGGTTGTCGGGGAGCTGTTTTTT

size: -
J: TRBJ2-3
V: TRBV5-1
D: TRBD1
CDR3: CASSEGTGGWSDTQYF
DNA: TGCGCCAGCAGCGAAGGGACAGGGGGCTGGTCAGATACGCAGTATTTT

size: -
J: TRBJ1-2
V: TRBV27
D: TRBD1
CDR3: CASSFRDRGIYNYTF
DNA: TGTGCCAGCAGTTTCCGGGACAGGGGGATATATAACTACACCTTC